What follows is one TCR beta chain and its context. Its target is unknown. Unique molecular identifiers were present on the cDNA, which also gained a universal primer site by template switching. TCRdb re-called the 5' RACE reads with MiXCR, one entry per CDR3 protein. The sample consists of about 530,000 distinct CDR3 sequences, approximately 20% of them appearing once. The sample originates from a study of identical twins. Study-wide results and caveats: Weaker excess sharing between twins was seen in beta out-of-frame sequences. Within cord blood, abundant beta clonotypes carried fewer insertions, but memory repertoires showed no such trend.

Trimming removed 2 bases at V and 7 bases at J, with 8 bases between. Germline CDR1 is MNHNS and CDR2 is SASEGT. This CDR3 comprises 12 residues. These same data were also listed under a study on yellow fever vaccine responses in identical twins.

Sequences were obtained from CD4+ T cells sorted from blood. The sequence came from a woman younger than 35 in good health. V is TRBV6-1 and J is TRBJ2-5; D gene ambiguous. In nucleotides, the CDR3 is TGTGCCAGCAGTGAACGTGCGAGGACCCAGTACTTC. Amino acid sequence: CASSERARTQYF.